This paragraph covers one T cell receptor beta chain sequence. This specimen comes from a study of blood T cell repertoires in COVID-19. CDR1 and CDR2 from the germline V gene are SNHLY and FYNNEI. Trimming removed 7 bases from V and 9 bases from J; junction bases left unmatched: 8. CDR3 length: 14 residues. Profiling relied on immunoSEQ multiplex PCR, and the TCRdb table lists in-frame clones only, not all of them. The sample consists of over 200,000 clones, around four fifths of them appearing once. The chain is built from TRBV2 and TRBJ1-6; 8 nucleotides agree with TRBD1. This clonotype was obtained from a woman in her fifties or sixties with acute or convalescent COVID-19. Sequenced sample: peripheral blood. For the CDR3, the DNA is TGTGCCAGCAACCCAGGGGGCTCGGGTTCACCCCTCCACTTT. It translates to CASNPGGSGSPLHF.